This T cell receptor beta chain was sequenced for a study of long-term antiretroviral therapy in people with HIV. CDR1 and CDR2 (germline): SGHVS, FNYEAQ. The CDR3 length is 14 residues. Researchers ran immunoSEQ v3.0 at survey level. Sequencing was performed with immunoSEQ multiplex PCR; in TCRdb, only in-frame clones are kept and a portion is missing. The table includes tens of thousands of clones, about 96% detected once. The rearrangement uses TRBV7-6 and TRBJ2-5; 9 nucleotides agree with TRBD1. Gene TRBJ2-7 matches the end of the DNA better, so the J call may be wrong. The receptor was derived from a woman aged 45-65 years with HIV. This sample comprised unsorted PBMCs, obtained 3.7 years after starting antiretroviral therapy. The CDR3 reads CASRRGTGPYEQYF. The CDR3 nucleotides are TGTGCCAGCAGGAGAGGGACAGGGCCCTACGAGCAGTACTTC.